This T cell receptor beta chain was captured in a study of cytomegalovirus exposure and HLA in healthy donors. Amplification used 60 Vbeta primers and 13 Jbeta primers. Per the original methods: Later, tens of millions of unique TCR beta chains were counted in an analysis, and 10 million to 12 million of them were shared. The repertoire was sequenced with immunoSEQ multiplex PCR; TCRdb's copy has only in-frame clones and lacks some. V, J and clone size derive from that table, while D and trimming were established from the DNA sequence. In the table there are roughly 80,000 clones, around 80% of which are singletons. Healthy bone marrow donors formed the donor group. The CDR3 length is 11 residues. Germline-derived CDR1 and CDR2 are SGHNT and YENEEA. For this clone: Sequence at one end of the junction differs from germline and may be a read error.

The V call is TRBV11-3, the J call TRBJ2-1; tentatively, D is TRBD2 (6 bases). Sequences were obtained from PBMCs. The receptor was isolated from a man in his fifties in good health and CMV-seropositive. The chain's CDR3 is CASSLEGLPIF. The CDR3 bases are TGTGCCAGCAGCTTAGAGGGACTTCCAATCTTC.